Listed below are T cell receptor beta chains from one sample, sequenced in a study of cytomegalovirus exposure and HLA in healthy donors. Sequencing used immunoSEQ multiplex PCR; TCRdb keeps in-frame clones, though not all of them. The top ten clones hold 1.5% to 2% of a sample with about 190,000 clones, more than 65% of them seen once. The sequencing sample was made of PBMCs. The receptors shown here come from a woman in her twenties or thirties in good health and CMV-seronegative. CDR3s include the opening cysteine and the closing phenylalanine or tryptophan. The order of the fields is V gene, clone size, J gene, D gene, CDR3 protein, CDR3 DNA. A D gene is named only where the DNA matches it firmly. Some rows have no size entry. The others give once, few or many, or a class for an expanded clone.

V: TRBV19; size: NA; J: TRBJ1-4; D: NA; CDR3: CASSPRRNEKLFF; DNA: TGTGCCAGTAGTCCCCGGAGGAATGAAAAACTGTTTTTT
V: TRBV4-3; size: NA; J: TRBJ2-7; D: NA; CDR3: CASSQDWQGPYEQYF; DNA: TGCGCCAGCAGCCAAGACTGGCAGGGGCCCTACGAGCAGTACTTC
V: TRBV10-3; size: NA; J: TRBJ1-5; D: TRBD1; CDR3: CAISSGGQGRNQPQHF; DNA: TGTGCCATCAGTAGTGGAGGACAGGGGCGCAATCAGCCCCAGCATTTT
V: TRBV19; size: few; J: TRBJ1-4; D: NA; CDR3: CASTGFAGPENEKLFF; DNA: TGTGCCAGTACTGGGTTTGCGGGGCCGGAAAATGAAAAACTGTTTTTT
V: TRBV7-2; size: NA; J: TRBJ1-4; D: TRBD1; CDR3: CASSSLQGKLFF; DNA: TGTGCCAGCAGCTCCCTACAGGGGAAACTGTTTTTT
V: TRBV18; size: NA; J: TRBJ2-3; D: TRBD2; CDR3: CASSPLAGTDTQYF; DNA: TGTGCCAGCTCACCGCTAGCGGGGACAGATACGCAGTATTTT
V: TRBV27; size: NA; J: TRBJ1-4; D: NA; CDR3: CASSFSDGRRLFF; DNA: TGTGCCAGCAGTTTCTCTGATGGGCGCAGGCTGTTTTTT
V: TRBV18; size: few; J: TRBJ1-2; D: NA; CDR3: CASSPQNKQGYTF; DNA: TGTGCCAGCTCACCACAAAATAAACAGGGCTACACCTTC
V: TRBV5-1; size: few; J: TRBJ2-3; D: TRBD2; CDR3: CASSFLAGITDTQYF; DNA: TGCGCCAGCAGCTTCTTAGCGGGTATCACAGATACGCAGTATTTT
V: TRBV4-3; size: NA; J: TRBJ2-2; D: NA; CDR3: CASSPNPNTGELFF; DNA: TGCGCCAGCAGCCCAAATCCGAACACCGGGGAGCTGTTTTTT
V: TRBV7-2; size: NA; J: TRBJ2-7; D: TRBD2; CDR3: CASSRASGEQYF; DNA: TGTGCCAGCAGCCGAGCTAGCGGCGAGCAGTACTTC
V: TRBV9; size: NA; J: TRBJ1-2; D: TRBD1; CDR3: CASSSGTGWYYGYTF; DNA: TGTGCCAGCAGCAGTGGGACAGGGTGGTACTATGGCTACACCTTC
V: TRBV27; size: NA; J: TRBJ2-1; D: TRBD2; CDR3: CASRGPLGRGYNEQFF; DNA: TGTGCCAGCAGGGGACCCTTGGGGAGGGGCTACAATGAGCAGTTCTTC
V: TRBV11-2; size: NA; J: TRBJ2-5; D: TRBD2; CDR3: CASSPGGLAGGETQYF; DNA: TGTGCCAGCAGCCCAGGGGGGTTAGCGGGAGGAGAGACCCAGTACTTC
V: TRBV5-1; size: NA; J: TRBJ2-1; D: NA; CDR3: CASSLEAQRNEQFF; DNA: TGCGCCAGCAGCTTGGAGGCCCAGCGCAATGAGCAGTTCTTC
V: TRBV27; size: NA; J: TRBJ1-6; D: TRBD1; CDR3: CASRTGTANSPLHF; DNA: TGTGCCAGCAGAACCGGGACAGCAAATTCACCCCTCCACTTT
V: TRBV19; size: NA; J: TRBJ1-2; D: TRBD1; CDR3: CASIDRTGGTSGYTF; DNA: TGTGCCAGTATCGACAGGACAGGTGGGACCTCTGGCTACACCTTC
V: TRBV7-8; size: NA; J: TRBJ1-2; D: NA; CDR3: CASRPEEGGSYGYTF; DNA: TGTGCCAGCAGACCGGAAGAGGGAGGTTCTTATGGCTACACCTTC
V: TRBV5-1; size: NA; J: TRBJ1-4; D: NA; CDR3: CASSLGAHGEKLFF; DNA: TGCGCCAGCAGCCTAGGGGCCCATGGGGAAAAACTGTTTTTT
V: TRBV9; size: few; J: TRBJ2-5; D: TRBD2; CDR3: CASSRRGALPRGDLQETQYF; DNA: TGTGCCAGCAGCCGTAGGGGGGCCCTTCCGCGGGGGGACCTACAAGAGACCCAGTACTTC
V: TRBV6-1; size: NA; J: TRBJ2-3; D: TRBD2; CDR3: CASSEFSLAGGNTQYF; DNA: TGTGCCAGCAGTGAATTTTCCCTAGCGGGGGGGAATACGCAGTATTTT
V: TRBV11-1; size: NA; J: TRBJ1-2; D: TRBD1; CDR3: CASSLDRGNYGYTF; DNA: TGTGCCAGCAGCTTGGACAGGGGGAACTATGGCTACACCTTC
V: TRBV27; size: few; J: TRBJ2-5; D: NA; CDR3: CASKREPEDSQETQYF; DNA: TGTGCCAGCAAAAGAGAACCGGAGGACAGCCAAGAGACCCAGTACTTC
V: TRBV4-2; size: NA; J: TRBJ2-5; D: NA; CDR3: CASSTTRVETQYF; DNA: TGTGCCAGCAGCACGACTAGGGTGGAGACCCAGTACTTC
V: TRBV19; size: NA; J: TRBJ2-1; D: NA; CDR3: CASSIWGVRMEQFF; DNA: TGTGCCAGTAGTATTTGGGGGGTAAGAATGGAGCAGTTCTTC
V: TRBV29-1; size: NA; J: TRBJ1-1; D: NA; CDR3: CSVISRLTYTEAFF; DNA: TGCAGCGTTATCTCCCGACTGACCTACACTGAAGCTTTCTTT
V: TRBV21-1; size: NA; J: TRBJ1-1; D: NA; CDR3: CASSKRRRGVPFAEAFF; DNA: TGTGCCAGCAGCAAAAGGCGGCGGGGAGTGCCTTTTGCTGAAGCTTTCTTT
V: TRBV5-4; size: NA; J: TRBJ1-1; D: NA; CDR3: CASSLGVSRGNTEAFF; DNA: TGTGCCAGCAGCTTGGGGGTCTCCAGGGGGAACACTGAAGCTTTCTTT
V: TRBV15; size: NA; J: TRBJ2-7; D: TRBD1; CDR3: CATSRDAGQAPYEQYF; DNA: TGTGCCACCAGCAGAGATGCCGGACAGGCTCCCTACGAGCAGTACTTC
V: TRBV7-8; size: once; J: TRBJ2-7; D: TRBD1; CDR3: CASSLGVTGGYEQYF; DNA: TGTGCCAGCAGCTTAGGCGTGACAGGGGGATACGAGCAGTACTTC
V: TRBV4-2; size: NA; J: TRBJ1-1; D: TRBD1; CDR3: CASSQAWTGNTEAFF; DNA: TGTGCCAGCAGCCAGGCTTGGACAGGGAACACTGAAGCTTTCTTT
V: TRBV29-1; size: once; J: TRBJ2-5; D: TRBD1; CDR3: CSGGQGAWETQYF; DNA: TGCAGCGGGGGACAGGGGGCGTGGGAGACCCAGTACTTC
V: TRBV6-5; size: NA; J: TRBJ2-3; D: NA; CDR3: CASSSRHPTDTQYF; DNA: TGTGCCAGCAGCTCGCGACATCCCACAGATACGCAGTATTTT
V: TRBV29-1; size: NA; J: TRBJ1-1; D: TRBD1; CDR3: CSVDGVTGGEGAFF; DNA: TGCAGCGTCGATGGGGTTACAGGGGGCGAAGGAGCTTTCTTT
V: TRBV7-2; size: NA; J: TRBJ2-7; D: NA; CDR3: CASSLGDPRGYEQYF; DNA: TGTGCCAGCAGCTTAGGAGACCCCCGAGGATACGAGCAGTACTTC
V: TRBV7-9; size: few; J: TRBJ1-5; D: TRBD1; CDR3: CASSSDRGRINQPQHF; DNA: TGTGCCAGCAGCTCCGACAGGGGGCGAATCAATCAGCCCCAGCATTTT
V: TRBV6-6; size: NA; J: TRBJ1-2; D: NA; CDR3: CASSYPAGTTNYGYTF; DNA: TGTGCCAGCAGTTACCCGGCAGGGACTACTAACTATGGCTACACCTTC